This T cell receptor beta chain stems from a study of shared clonotypes between healthy human individuals. The V and J ends lost 5 bases and 5 bases, in that order; junction bases with no gene match: 6. Germline-derived CDR1 and CDR2 are SGHNT and YYREEE (reference sequence). This CDR3 has 14 amino acids. The method was immunoSEQ multiplex PCR; TCRdb's version includes in-frame clones alone and lacks a portion of them. The repertoire consists of about 2,500,000 clones, with around 90% occurring once and the leading ten covering about 0.13%. Regarding the study as a whole: Sampling covered nothing but blood. Tissue TCR repertoires likely differ from those found in blood. In contrast to clonotypes shared by all four donors, non-shared clonotypes had lower generation probabilities.

About this clone: Its antigen is undetermined. The sample has other DNA sequences that encode this CDR3 too.

The sample comprised naive CD4+ T cells sorted from blood. Documented subset: CD45RA+ positively selected. This chain links TRBV5-4 with TRBJ1-2; 10 bases map to TRBD1. The sequence derives from a man aged 18 to 29 in good health. The DNA for the CDR3 is TGTGCCAGCAGTTTAGACAGGGGGCGTTATGGCTACACCTTC. Residues: CASSLDRGRYGYTF.